These 2 T cell receptor beta chains were sequenced from one sample in a study of cytomegalovirus exposure and HLA in healthy donors. In the PCR, 60 Vbeta and 13 Jbeta primers were used. Sequenced by immunoSEQ multiplex PCR; TCRdb stores in-frame clones only, minus some. This table has 140,000 to 150,000 clones, roughly 80% appearing once. Sequencing used PBMCs. The receptor source for this set is a woman in her thirties in good health and CMV-seronegative.

This sequence joins TRBV18 and TRBJ2-2, with 7 bases fitting TRBD1. CDR1 is KGHSH, CDR2 LQKENI, per germline. CDR3 length: 14 residues. V lost 3 bases to trimming and J lost 4 bases; unmatched junction nucleotides: 2. The chain's CDR3 is CASSPSGGTGELFF. CDR3 coding DNA: TGTGCCAGCTCACCTTCAGGGGGCACCGGGGAGCTGTTTTTT.

V and J are TRBV29-1 and TRBJ2-3; D uncertain. Germline-derived CDR1 and CDR2 are SQVTM and ANQGSEA. The CDR3 totals 12 residues. Trimming shortened V by 7 bases and J by 3 bases, and 11 bases separated the two germline ends. CDR3 DNA: TGCAGCGCCTGTAGACAAACAGATACGCAGTATTTT. It specifies CSACRQTDTQYF.